This T cell receptor beta chain comes out of a study of blood T cells in healthy people across ages. General study results and limits: Per million T cells, TCR beta diversity dropped roughly linearly as age increased.

Turning to this clonotype: The antigen is undetermined.

Germline-derived CDR1 and CDR2 are MNHEY and SVGAGI. The CDR3 runs to 15 residues. Between the trimmed V and J ends, which lost 2 bases and 5 bases, there was a span of 15 bases. Sample-barcoded 5' priming and a J-beta primer mix drove a second PCR of 7 to 11 cycles. Per sample, CDR3-containing paired-end reads numbered at least 2.5 million. TCRdb used MiXCR to reprocess the 5' RACE reads, holding one entry per CDR3 protein. The data hold approximately 730,000 distinct CDR3 sequences, with 35% to 45% observed a single time. The sample taken for sequencing was blood. The rearrangement joins TRBV6-5 to TRBJ2-5; D might be TRBD2 (5 bases). This TCR was sampled from a woman aged 60-75 years in good health. In DNA, the CDR3 is TGTGCCAGCAGTTACCGGCGGGTGGAGGTGGAGACCCAGTACTTC. Protein product: CASSYRRVEVETQYF.